A selection of T cell receptor beta chains follows, all from one sample in a study of cytomegalovirus exposure and HLA in healthy donors. Profiling relied on immunoSEQ multiplex PCR, and the TCRdb table lists in-frame clones only, not all of them. The table records more than 300,000 clones, roughly 88% of them present only once. Material: PBMCs. The receptors derive from a woman aged 18 to 35 in good health and CMV-seronegative. Both conserved end residues are part of each CDR3. Each record gives: clone size, J gene, D gene, V gene, CDR3 DNA, CDR3 protein. A D gene is named only where the DNA matches it firmly. Rows may omit the clone size; those that give it use once, few, many or a size class.

NA | TRBJ2-7 | TRBD1 | TRBV11-2 | TGTGCCAGCAGACAACAGGGGTTGGGCTACGAGCAGTACTTC | CASRQQGLGYEQYF
NA | TRBJ2-1 | NA | TRBV27 | TGTGCCAGCAGTTCCCTAGGAGCCGTCTACAATGAGCAGTTCTTC | CASSSLGAVYNEQFF
NA | TRBJ1-4 | NA | TRBV27 | TGTGCCAGCAGTCCCCGGCAGGGTCTTGCAACTAATGAAAAACTGTTTTTT | CASSPRQGLATNEKLFF
NA | TRBJ2-7 | NA | TRBV2 | TGTGCCCAAGCTAAGGGGATTAACGAGCAGTACTTC | CAQAKGINEQYF
NA | TRBJ1-1 | NA | TRBV9 | TGTGCCAGCAGCGTAGGAGGGAGAAACACTGAAGCTTTCTTT | CASSVGGRNTEAFF
NA | TRBJ2-6 | TRBD1 | TRBV5-4 | TGTGCCGGCCGACAGGGGACAGGAACTGGGGCCAACGTCCTGACTTTC | CAGRQGTGTGANVLTF
NA | TRBJ2-7 | TRBD1 | TRBV5-1 | TGCGCCAGCAGCGAGTCACCGGGACAGGGCTACTACGAGCAGTACTTC | CASSESPGQGYYEQYF
NA | TRBJ2-5 | TRBD2 | TRBV2 | TGTGCCAGCACCCCCCTAGCGGGGTACCAAGAGACCCAGTACTTC | CASTPLAGYQETQYF
NA | TRBJ2-7 | TRBD1 | TRBV7-3 | TGTGCCAGCAGCTTAAACCCCGGGACAGGGAGTTCCTACGAGCAGTACTTC | CASSLNPGTGSSYEQYF
NA | TRBJ1-1 | TRBD1 | TRBV7-2 | TGTGCCAGCAGCTTAGCGACAGGGGGTACGTACACTGAAGCTTTCTTT | CASSLATGGTYTEAFF
NA | TRBJ2-7 | TRBD1 | TRBV9 | TGTGCCAGCAGCGGCCGACAGGGGAATCTGGGGGAGCAGTACTTC | CASSGRQGNLGEQYF
NA | TRBJ2-1 | TRBD2 | TRBV4-2 | TGTGCCAGCAGCCGATCGACTAGCGGGGGGGTGGATGAGCAGTTCTTC | CASSRSTSGGVDEQFF
once | TRBJ2-2 | NA | TRBV30 | TGTGCCTGGATCAGAACGAACACCGGGGAGCTGTTTTTT | CAWIRTNTGELFF
once | TRBJ2-2 | NA | TRBV11-2 | TGTGCCAGCAGCACAAGAGGACAGAAATACACCGGGGAGCTGTTTTTT | CASSTRGQKYTGELFF
NA | TRBJ2-7 | NA | TRBV6-5 | TGTGCCAGCAGTTACTCGAGGTCCACCTACGAGCAGTACTTC | CASSYSRSTYEQYF
NA | TRBJ2-3 | NA | TRBV7-9 | TGTGCCAGCAGCTTCCCAAATACGCAGTATTTT | CASSFPNTQYF
NA | TRBJ1-6 | NA | TRBV5-5 | TGTGCCAGCAGCTTCGCGGAGGGGCTAGGGATAAATTCACCCCTCCACTTT | CASSFAEGLGINSPLHF
NA | TRBJ1-3 | NA | TRBV5-6 | TGTGCCAGCAGTACCACAAGGGGGACTGGAAACACCATATATTTT | CASSTTRGTGNTIYF
NA | TRBJ1-4 | NA | TRBV5-1 | TGCGCCAGCAGCTTGCACAGGATGGTAACCCTAGGCCGCAATGAAAAACTGTTTTTT | CASSLHRMVTLGRNEKLFF
NA | TRBJ1-2 | TRBD1 | TRBV7-9 | TGTGCCAGCAGCAGAACGACAGGGGCAAATCCTTATGGCTACACCTTC | CASSRTTGANPYGYTF
NA | TRBJ2-7 | TRBD2 | TRBV6-1 | TGTGCCAGCAATCTCGCGGGACTAGCCTTTTACGAGCAGTACTTC | CASNLAGLAFYEQYF
many | TRBJ2-2 | TRBD1 | TRBV6-4 | TGTGCCAGCAGTGAACAGGGGGGAAACACCGGGGAGCTGTTTTTT | CASSEQGGNTGELFF
NA | TRBJ2-5 | NA | TRBV5-1 | TGCGCCAGCAGCCCGGTCGGGTCGACGTACCAAGAGACCCAGTACTTC | CASSPVGSTYQETQYF
NA | TRBJ1-1 | TRBD1 | TRBV2 | TGTGCCAGCAGCCTAAGAAGGGACAGGCCGAACACTGAAGCTTTCTTT | CASSLRRDRPNTEAFF
few | TRBJ2-5 | TRBD1 | TRBV9 | TGTGCCAGCAGCGTAGTTCCAAATCCGGGACAGGGGCCGGAGACCCAGTACTTC | CASSVVPNPGQGPETQYF
NA | TRBJ1-1 | TRBD1 | TRBV20-1 | TGCAGTGCTAGAGGACAGGGGGAAGCTTTCTTT | CSARGQGEAFF
NA | TRBJ1-1 | TRBD1 | TRBV7-6 | TGTGCCAGCACCCGGGACAGGGGGTATCCTGAAGCTTTCTTT | CASTRDRGYPEAFF
few | TRBJ2-7 | NA | TRBV10-3 | TGTGCCATCAGTACACAGGGCTACGAGCAGTACTTC | CAISTQGYEQYF
NA | TRBJ1-5 | TRBD1 | TRBV28 | TGTGCCAGCAGTTCTCCTCGGGACAGGGTCGACCAGCCCCAGCATTTT | CASSSPRDRVDQPQHF
NA | TRBJ2-7 | NA | TRBV13 | TGTGCCAGCAGCTTCGACAGGAGAAACTACGAGCAGTACTTC | CASSFDRRNYEQYF
NA | TRBJ1-1 | NA | TRBV28 | TGTGCCAGCAGTTTCCCCCTCACTGAAGCTTTCTTT | CASSFPLTEAFF
few | TRBJ2-1 | TRBD2 | TRBV27 | TGTGCCAGCAGTTCCGGGACTAGCGGGAAAAATGAGCAGTTCTTC | CASSSGTSGKNEQFF
NA | TRBJ2-5 | NA | TRBV6-1 | TGTGCCAGCAGTGACGAGCGGGTTTACCCGAGGGAGACCCAGTACTTC | CASSDERVYPRETQYF
once | TRBJ2-4 | TRBD1 | TRBV27 | TGTGCCAGCAGTTCGTACGACAGGGTGGCCAAAAACATTCAGTACTTC | CASSSYDRVAKNIQYF
once | TRBJ2-7 | TRBD2 | TRBV7-8 | TGTGCCAGCAGCTTAGCGGGAGGGTCATCCTACGAGCAGTACTTC | CASSLAGGSSYEQYF
NA | TRBJ2-1 | NA | TRBV4-1 | TGCGCCAGCAGTCCATTCACTAGCATCCCGCAGCAGTTCTTC | CASSPFTSIPQQFF
NA | TRBJ2-1 | TRBD2 | TRBV4-1 | TGCGCCAGCAGCCTCGCTAGCGGATTATACAATGAGCAGTTCTTC | CASSLASGLYNEQFF
NA | TRBJ2-6 | NA | TRBV5-6 | TGTGCCAGCAGCTTGGATAGTTTCCCCTCTGGGGCCAACGTCCTGACTTTC | CASSLDSFPSGANVLTF
NA | TRBJ2-7 | NA | TRBV20-1 | TGCAGTGCTAGCTCGGACGAGCAGTACTTC | CSASSDEQYF
NA | TRBJ2-3 | NA | TRBV7-6 | TGTGCCAGCAGCCCGGTGGTCACAGATACGCAGTATTTT | CASSPVVTDTQYF
NA | TRBJ2-7 | NA | TRBV5-6 | TGTGCCAGCAGCTCCCTCGCGGGCCCCTACGAGCAGTACTTC | CASSSLAGPYEQYF
NA | TRBJ2-1 | TRBD2 | TRBV30 | TGTGCCTGGAGCTTGATGATTACTAGCGGGAGTTTAAATGAGCAGTTCTTC | CAWSLMITSGSLNEQFF